This paragraph covers one T cell receptor beta chain sequence. Its target is not known. This sample stems from a study of cytomegalovirus exposure and HLA in healthy donors. General observations from the study: A later analysis appeared to link common viral pathogens to several of the most significant clusters. Fewer N-insertions than the approximately 700-donor mean were reportedly shown by an Asian-associated ancestry cluster in a later analysis.

The PCR employed 60 Vbeta primers together with 13 Jbeta primers. The repertoire was sequenced with immunoSEQ multiplex PCR; TCRdb's copy has only in-frame clones and lacks some. Of roughly 110,000 clones listed, roughly 80% are singletons. The CDR3 runs 13 residues. Germline loops: CDR1 SNHLY, CDR2 FYNNEI. V lost 5 bases to trimming and J lost 7 bases, with 9 bases between them. This receptor was obtained from a man in his sixties in good health and CMV-seronegative. This chain connects TRBV2 to TRBJ1-6; D call uncertain. The sequenced material came from PBMCs. CDR3 DNA sequence: TGTGCCAGCAGTATTACAGAGAATTCACCCCTCCACTTT. Translated, it gives CASSITENSPLHF.